Listed below are T cell receptor beta chains from one sample, sequenced in a study of T cell repertoires in cytomegalovirus infection. Via MiXCR, TCRdb re-called the reads, giving one row per CDR3 protein. The sample has approximately 590,000 distinct CDR3 sequences, around 40% seen once. Their antigens are not known. Sequences were derived from cultured PBMCs, sampled from culture after CMV antigen stimulation. These receptors came from a human donor in good health (CMV status not recorded). Some clones in this sample may be carry-over from other donors' samples. Both conserved end residues are part of each CDR3. A D gene is named only where the DNA matches it firmly. A clone size is listed for some rows: how often the clone was seen (once, few, many), or a class if it is expanded.

- TRBJ1-3 TRBV20-1 - CSARDDRVGNTIYF TGCAGTGCTAGAGATGACCGGGTTGGAAACACCATATATTTT
TRBD1 TRBJ2-7 TRBV28 few CASSLPGTDSYEQYF TGTGCCAGCAGTTTGCCCGGGACAGACTCCTACGAGCAGTACTTC
TRBD2 TRBJ2-7 TRBV12-3/TRBV12-4 - CASSLLAGGLEQYF TGTGCCAGCAGTTTACTAGCGGGGGGCCTCGAGCAGTACTTC
TRBD1 TRBJ2-7 TRBV5-5 - CASSLPGGDEQYF TGTGCCAGCAGCTTGCCAGGGGGCGACGAGCAGTACTTC
- TRBJ2-1 TRBV15 - CATSRTDGGPIGYNEQFF TGTGCCACCAGCAGAACCGATGGGGGCCCAATCGGGTACAATGAGCAGTTCTTC
- TRBJ1-1 TRBV6-8 few CASRGGAPRGTEAFF TGTGCCAGCAGAGGGGGGGCCCCGAGAGGCACTGAAGCTTTCTTT
- TRBJ2-3 TRBV4-1 - CASSQRGTPSTDTQYF TGCGCCAGCAGCCAACGAGGAACGCCTAGCACAGATACGCAGTATTTT
- TRBJ1-2 TRBV7-4 - CASSLERGGRGGVYYGYTF TGTGCCAGCAGCTTAGAACGAGGAGGCAGAGGCGGGGTTTACTATGGCTACACCTTC
- TRBJ2-5 TRBV24-1 - CATSDAGLLQETQYF TGTGCCACCAGTGATGCGGGCCTTCTCCAAGAGACCCAGTACTTC
TRBD1 TRBJ1-1 TRBV5-4 - CASSLGDRGFAEAFF TGTGCCAGCAGCCTAGGGGACAGGGGGTTTGCTGAAGCTTTCTTT
TRBD1 TRBJ2-7 TRBV28 - CASSLVQGAGEQYF TGTGCCAGCAGTTTGGTACAGGGGGCGGGGGAGCAGTACTTC
- TRBJ2-5 TRBV20-1 few CSARPSAQETQYF TGCAGTGCCCGCCCTAGCGCCCAAGAGACCCAGTACTTC
- TRBJ1-2 TRBV12-3/TRBV12-4 - CASSSNLDYYGYTF TGTGCCAGCAGTTCTAACCTGGACTACTATGGCTACACCTTC
- TRBJ1-2 TRBV7-2 many CASSLAPGYGYTF TGTGCCAGCAGCCTTGCGCCAGGCTATGGCTACACCTTC
- TRBJ1-1 TRBV20-1 - CSAERPPNTEAFF TGCAGTGCGGAGCGTCCACCGAACACTGAAGCTTTCTTT
- TRBJ2-3 TRBV28 few CASSIRKLAHGTQYF TGTGCCAGCAGCATAAGGAAGCTAGCACATGGGACGCAGTATTTT
TRBD2 TRBJ2-7 TRBV9 few CASRPGLAGPYEQYF TGTGCCAGCAGGCCCGGACTAGCGGGGCCCTACGAGCAGTACTTC
- TRBJ2-5 TRBV7-6 few CASSPKWLARETQYF TGTGCCAGCAGCCCCAAGTGGCTAGCTAGGGAGACCCAGTACTTC
- TRBJ1-3 TRBV12-3/TRBV12-4 - CASSRGGSGNTIYF TGTGCCAGCAGTCGCGGTGGCAGTGGAAACACCATATATTTT
TRBD1 TRBJ1-4 TRBV5-6 - CASSSRGTGSEKLFF TGTGCCAGCAGCTCTCGGGGGACAGGGAGTGAAAAACTGTTTTTT
- TRBJ2-1 TRBV19 few CASGRTLYNEQFF TGTGCCAGTGGGCGGACACTTTACAATGAGCAGTTCTTC
TRBD1 TRBJ2-7 TRBV6-2/TRBV6-3 - CASSYSQGLNEQYF TGTGCCAGCAGTTACTCACAGGGGCTCAACGAGCAGTACTTC
TRBD2 TRBJ2-1 TRBV12-3/TRBV12-4 few CASTPPGTSGPNEQFF TGTGCCAGCACCCCGCCCGGGACTAGCGGCCCCAATGAGCAGTTCTTC
TRBD2 TRBJ2-5 TRBV7-2 - CASSYGGVETQYF TGTGCCAGCAGCTATGGGGGGGTAGAGACCCAGTACTTC
- TRBJ2-7 TRBV7-8 - CASSYGRDVSPYEQYF TGTGCCAGCAGCTATGGGCGGGACGTATCCCCCTACGAGCAGTACTTC
TRBD2 TRBJ2-3 TRBV7-2 few CASSFSGTMYADTQYF TGTGCCAGCAGCTTTAGCGGGACCATGTACGCAGATACGCAGTATTTT
TRBD2 TRBJ2-7 TRBV7-2 many CASSVSSVSGLAYEQYF TGTGCCAGCAGCGTTAGTTCTGTTTCTGGACTAGCCTACGAGCAGTACTTC
TRBD2 TRBJ2-5 TRBV7-2 - CASKGWASGTVETQYF TGTGCCAGCAAAGGGTGGGCTAGCGGGACTGTAGAGACCCAGTACTTC
TRBD2 TRBJ2-7 TRBV28 - CASSFGGSIHEQYF TGTGCCAGCAGTTTCGGCGGGAGTATCCACGAGCAGTACTTC
TRBD2 TRBJ2-5 TRBV3-1 - CASSQGRASGRQETQYF TGTGCCAGCAGCCAAGGTAGGGCTAGCGGGCGCCAAGAGACCCAGTACTTC
TRBD1 TRBJ1-1 TRBV7-9 many CASSLTGVTEAFF TGCGCCAGCAGTCTTACAGGGGTCACTGAAGCTTTCTTT
- TRBJ2-3 TRBV7-2 many CASSFYSELTDTQYF TGTGCCAGCAGCTTCTATAGCGAGCTCACAGATACGCAGTATTTT
- TRBJ2-4 TRBV5-5 - CASSANAGIGIQYF TGTGCCAGCAGCGCCAACGCAGGGATCGGCATTCAGTACTTC
TRBD1 TRBJ1-1 TRBV6-1 few CASSKAGGTEAFF TGTGCCAGCAGTAAGGCAGGGGGGACTGAAGCTTTCTTT
TRBD1 TRBJ1-2 TRBV20-1 few CSARSDREYGYTF TGCAGTGCTAGATCTGACAGGGAGTATGGCTACACCTTC
- TRBJ2-1 TRBV7-8 - CASSLALGGSLNEQFF TGTGCCAGCAGCTTAGCGTTGGGTGGGAGTCTCAATGAGCAGTTCTTC
- TRBJ2-1 TRBV20-1 - CSASKMFGQSVEQFF TGCAGTGCTAGTAAGATGTTTGGACAGTCGGTTGAGCAGTTCTTC
- TRBJ1-5 TRBV28 few CASSSMNSNQPQHF TGTGCCAGCAGTTCGATGAATAGCAATCAGCCCCAGCATTTT
- TRBJ2-1 TRBV20-1 - CSLPLGNEQFF TGCAGTCTTCCCCTCGGGAATGAGCAGTTCTTC
TRBD1 TRBJ1-2 TRBV28 few CASSAPRDRGPTLGYGYTF TGTGCCAGCAGTGCTCCCCGGGACAGGGGCCCTACCCTGGGCTATGGCTACACCTTC
- TRBJ2-5 TRBV7-9 few CASSLQGLQETQYF TGTGCCAGCAGCTTGCAGGGTCTCCAAGAGACCCAGTACTTC
- TRBJ2-1 TRBV20-1 - CSARVGGSYNEQFF TGCAGTGCTAGAGTTGGGGGCTCCTACAATGAGCAGTTCTTC
- TRBJ2-2 TRBV19 few CASSKAGVGTGELFF TGTGCCAGTAGTAAGGCAGGGGTGGGCACCGGGGAGCTGTTTTTT
- TRBJ1-1 TRBV29-1 - CSVVWDTNTEAFF TGCAGCGTTGTGTGGGACACCAACACTGAAGCTTTCTTT
TRBD1 TRBJ2-2 TRBV10-3 - CASHRGTGDTGELFF TGTGCCTCGCACAGGGGGACAGGCGACACCGGGGAGCTGTTTTTT
TRBD1 TRBJ2-1 TRBV6-1 - CASRRTGKDNEQFF TGTGCCAGCAGACGGACAGGGAAAGACAATGAGCAGTTCTTC
- TRBJ2-3 TRBV12-3/TRBV12-4 - CVSSKGQYMSTDTQYF TGTGTCAGCAGTAAAGGACAGTATATGAGCACAGATACGCAGTATTTT
- TRBJ2-5 TRBV7-8 - CASSGGLTLVAQETQYF TGTGCCAGCAGCGGTGGACTCACCCTTGTAGCTCAAGAGACCCAGTACTTC
- TRBJ2-3 TRBV7-2 many CASRPSTDTQYF TGTGCCAGCAGGCCTAGCACAGATACGCAGTATTTT
TRBD1 TRBJ2-2 TRBV6-2/TRBV6-3 - CASSYPGRGTGELFF TGTGCCAGCAGTTACCCCGGCAGGGGGACCGGGGAGCTGTTTTTT
TRBD2 TRBJ2-5 TRBV12-3/TRBV12-4 - CASSPRTSGDQYF TGTGCCAGCAGTCCTCGGACTAGCGGGGACCAGTACTTC
TRBD2 TRBJ2-1 TRBV6-2/TRBV6-3 few CASRDGRGGSLNEQFF TGTGCCAGCCGAGACGGGCGGGGGGGCTCTTTGAATGAGCAGTTCTTC